Described below is a single TCR beta chain sequence and its context. The record originates from a study of blood T cells in healthy people across ages. Primers used in a second PCR of about 7 to 11 cycles were a sample-barcoded 5' primer and a J-beta primer mix. TCRdb reprocessed the 5' RACE reads with MiXCR, giving one entry per CDR3 protein. The data contain almost 550,000 distinct CDR3 sequences, around 24% of them seen just once; the ten biggest clones take up 8.7%. Trimming took 6 bases from V and 9 from J, leaving 7 bases between them. This CDR3 has 10 residues. The germline V gene encodes CDR1 MNHEY and CDR2 SMNVEV (reference sequence). The sample also formed part of further work on T cells of mothers and their children.

The receptor was derived from a boy between 10 and 17 years old in good health. The material sequenced was blood. The gene calls are TRBV27 and TRBJ2-3; no firm D call. DNA of the CDR3: TGTGCCAGCAGCCTGGTCACGCAGTATTTT. Encoded protein: CASSLVTQYF.